Each of the 18 T cell receptor beta chains below was sequenced from the same sample in a study of blood T cell repertoires in COVID-19. Here immunoSEQ multiplex PCR was the method, and the copy in TCRdb shows in-frame clones only, minus some. In the table there are approximately 280,000 clones, roughly 85% of which are singletons. What was sequenced was PBMCs or T cells enriched from blood (not recorded which). These receptors came from a woman between 45 and 60 years old who had recovered from COVID-19.

V usage is TRBV7-6 and J usage is TRBJ2-1; TRBD2 matches at 14 bases. Germline lookup yields CDR1 SGHVS and CDR2 FNYEAQ. The ends lost 3 bases at V and 8 bases at J; junction bases unmatched: 3. The CDR3 has 15 amino acids. The CDR3 protein is CASSLGLAGVHEQFF. The CDR3 DNA reads TGTGCCAGCAGCTTGGGACTAGCGGGAGTTCATGAGCAGTTCTTC.

The V gene is TRBV7-2, the J gene TRBJ1-6, with D possibly TRBD1 on 6 matching bases. Trimming took off 5 bases at V and 7 bases at J, with 15 bases between the two ends. The length of the CDR3 is 15 residues. Germline V gene data show CDR1 as SGHTA and CDR2 as FQGNSA. CDR3 in DNA: TGTGCCAGCAGCCTACGCAGGGGTGGCAATTCACCCCTCCACTTT. As protein: CASSLRRGGNSPLHF.

Only a few counts were recorded for this clone. The rearrangement joins TRBV29-1 to TRBJ2-5; the D is unclear. V dropped 7 bases and J dropped 5 bases, with 14 bases sitting between them. CDR1 is SQVTM and CDR2 is ANQGSEA in the germline V gene. The CDR3 extends over 12 amino acids. CDR3 loop: CSALDGRETQYF. In nucleotides, the CDR3 is TGCAGCGCTCTTGATGGGCGCGAGACCCAGTACTTC.

V is TRBV27 and J is TRBJ2-1, with D perhaps matching TRBD2 (5 bases). This CDR3 has 15 amino acids. Germline assignment: CDR1 MNHEY and CDR2 SMNVEV (reference sequence). With 2 bases removed from V and 0 bases from J, the gap between germline ends came to 8 bases. As DNA, the CDR3 is TGTGCCAGCAGTTTAATAGCGAGCTCCTACAATGAGCAGTTCTTC. Translation gives CASSLIASSYNEQFF.

The genes are TRBV19 and TRBJ1-2, with 7 bases lining up with TRBD1. Trimming removed 3 bases from V and 4 bases from J; junction bases left unmatched: 17. This CDR3 is 18 amino acids long. The V gene's germline CDR1 is LNHDA and CDR2 SQIVND (reference sequence). The CDR3 DNA reads as TGTGCCAGTAGTATCAGCGGGAGACAGGGAGGACAGGTCTATGGCTACACCTTC. Its translation is CASSISGRQGGQVYGYTF.

V is TRBV4-1 and J is TRBJ2-1; 7 bases map to TRBD1. This CDR3 spans 17 amino acids. The V gene end was trimmed by 2 bases and the J gene end by 9 bases; junction bases not matched to a gene: 16. CDR1 MGHRA and CDR2 YSYEKL come from the germline V gene. CDR3 DNA sequence: TGCGCCAGCAGCCAATTCTACAGGGGATCCGATGGACCTGAGCAGTTCTTC. Encoded protein: CASSQFYRGSDGPEQFF.

The chain combines TRBV30 with TRBJ1-2; no clear D. The germline V gene has CDR1 GTSNPN and CDR2 SVGIG (reference sequence). CDR3 length equals 14 residues. The V end lost 4 bases, the J end lost 0 bases, and 12 bases lay between the germline ends. The CDR3 reads CAWTYSPTNYGYTF. CDR3 in DNA: TGTGCCTGGACATATTCTCCTACTAACTATGGCTACACCTTC.

The chain uses TRBV9 and TRBJ2-1; 7 bases align to TRBD2. The CDR3 has 15 amino acids. Germline loops: CDR1 SGDLS, CDR2 YYNGEE. Germline trimming cut 0 bases from V and 2 bases from J; bases unmatched to any gene: 2. In nucleotides, the CDR3 is TGTGCCAGCAGCGTAGCCAGCGGGACCTACAATGAGCAGTTCTTC. Protein: CASSVASGTYNEQFF.

The chain combines TRBV30 with TRBJ2-1; 7 nucleotides agree with TRBD2. V gave up 5 bases and J gave up 0 bases; unmatched junction bases: 1. Germline values: CDR1 GTSNPN, CDR2 SVGIG (reference sequence). The length of the CDR3 is 13 residues. The CDR3 DNA sequence: TGTGCCTGGGGACTAGTCTCCTACAATGAGCAGTTCTTC. This sequence encodes CAWGLVSYNEQFF. The entire variable domain, with the rest obtained from reference TRBV30 and TRBJ2-1, is as follows: SQTIHQWPATLVQPVGSPLSLECTVEGTSNPNLYWYRQAAGRGLQLLFYSVGIGQISSEVPQNLSASRPQDRQFILSSKKLLLSDSGFYLCAWGLVSYNEQFFGPGTRLTVL.

This clone occurred many times. V and J are TRBV7-9 and TRBJ1-2, with 12 bases fitting TRBD1. This CDR3 contains 13 residues. With 3 bases clipped from V and 10 bases from J, the junction kept 3 bases outside the gene matches. Germline CDR1 and CDR2: SEHNR and FQNEAQ (reference sequence). CDR3 residues: CASSLGTGGIYTF. CDR3 nucleotide sequence: TGTGCCAGCAGCTTGGGGACAGGGGGCATCTACACCTTC.

There are a few counts of this clone. This sequence joins TRBV7-3 and TRBJ1-2, with D hard to call. CDR3 size: 13 residues. CDR1 is SGHTA, CDR2 FQGTGA, per germline. V was pared by 5 bases and J by 8 bases, with 15 bases between. The CDR3 protein is CASSGGPSGGYTF. CDR3 in DNA: TGTGCCAGCAGCGGAGGTCCCAGTGGAGGCTACACCTTC.

The J gene is TRBJ2-1, the V gene TRBV7-2, with D possibly matching TRBD1 (6 bases). V was pared by 7 bases and J by 6 bases, with 13 bases between. This CDR3 is 13 amino acids long. CDR1 SGHTA and CDR2 FQGNSA come from the germline V gene. The CDR3 sequence: CASTSGVSNEQFF. The CDR3 DNA is TGTGCCAGCACATCAGGGGTTAGCAATGAGCAGTTCTTC.

The gene calls are TRBV18 and TRBJ1-3; 7 positions match TRBD1. Germline V gene lookup returns CDR1 KGHSH and CDR2 LQKENI. This CDR3 has 17 residues. Trimming removed 2 bases from V and 0 bases from J; junction bases left unmatched: 7. CDR3 sequence reads: CASSPGTESRSGNTIYF. CDR3 coding DNA: TGTGCCAGCTCACCAGGGACAGAATCACGCTCTGGAAACACCATATATTTT.

CDR3 amino acids: CASSVRSSSGNTIYF. The CDR3 DNA follows: TGTGCCAGCAGTGTCCGTTCCTCCTCTGGAAACACCATATATTTT. The chain couples TRBV2 to TRBJ1-3; D call uncertain. Germline V gene sequence: CDR1 SNHLY, CDR2 FYNNEI. There are 15 residues in the CDR3. Trimming stripped 4 bases from V and 0 bases from J, with 10 bases between.

CDR3 nucleotides: TGCGCCAGCGGACTAGCGAACACCGGGGAGCTGTTTTTT. Protein product: CASGLANTGELFF. The chain is built from TRBV10-2 and TRBJ2-2; 7 nucleotides agree with TRBD2. CDR3 length: 13 amino acids. Germline CDR1 WSHSY, CDR2 SAAADI. V lost 8 bases and J lost 0; bases outside the gene matches: 0.

The gene calls are TRBV27 and TRBJ1-2; D perhaps matches TRBD1 (6 bases). The CDR3 loop spans 14 amino acids. Germline lookup yields CDR1 MNHEY and CDR2 SMNVEV (reference sequence). The V end lost 2 bases, the J end lost 7 bases, and 14 bases lay between the germline ends. In nucleotides, the CDR3 is TGTGCCAGCAGTTTAAGGGGGTCGTCAGGTGGCTACACCTTC. It codes for CASSLRGSSGGYTF.

J is TRBJ1-1 and V is TRBV6-5; D call uncertain. Trimming removed 6 bases at V and 3 bases at J, with 11 bases between. From germline, CDR1 is MNHEY and CDR2 SVGAGI. This CDR3 has 13 residues. The CDR3 loop reads CASRVGRHTEAFF. The CDR3 DNA reads TGTGCCAGCAGGGTGGGCAGACACACTGAAGCTTTCTTT.

This chain joins TRBV30 and TRBJ2-2, with a possible D match to TRBD1 (5 bases). Germline V CDR1 and CDR2: GTSNPN, SVGIG (reference sequence). CDR3 length: 14 residues. V lost 8 bases, J lost 0 bases, and 13 bases lay in between. The CDR3 region has the DNA TGTGCCCGAAATAGGGGTCCGAACACCGGGGAGCTGTTTTTT. Protein sequence: CARNRGPNTGELFF.